This entry lists 11 T cell receptor beta chains sequenced from one sample in a study of blood T cell repertoires in COVID-19. Profiled with immunoSEQ multiplex PCR; TCRdb holds only in-frame clones, not every one. In the table there are roughly 250,000 clones, around 84% of which are singletons. Sample: PBMCs or T cells enriched from blood (not recorded which). The source is a woman between 45 and 65 years old who had recovered from COVID-19.

The CDR3 loop is CASGQFVGLTEFF. The CDR3 bases are TGTGCCAGCGGGCAGTTTGTTGGCTTAACAGAATTCTTC. This rearrangement joins TRBV7-2 to TRBJ2-1; D is undetermined. CDR1 is SGHTA, CDR2 FQGNSA, per germline. The CDR3 is 13 amino acids. V was trimmed by 8 bases and J by 16 bases, leaving 24 bases between them.

This sequence joins TRBV1 and TRBJ1-4. TRBV1 is marked as a pseudogene. The CDR3 sequence is 18 residues long. The chain's CDR3 is CTSSQDGSLRGTNEKLFF. CDR3 sequence (DNA): TGCACCAGCAGCCAAGATGGGTCCCTCCGGGGAACTAATGAAAAACTGTTTTTT.

This rearrangement joins TRBV15 to TRBJ2-5, with 8 bases that match TRBD1. V trimming: 9 bases; J trimming: 2 bases; junction bases outside the gene matches: 5. The CDR3 covers 13 residues. CDR1 is LNHNV and CDR2 is YYDKDF in the germline V gene (reference sequence). Here the CDR3 DNA reads TGTGCCACTGCAGACAGGGGTCAAGAGACCCAGTACTTC. This codes for CATADRGQETQYF.

This chain joins TRBV6-1 and TRBJ1-1; the D gene is possibly TRBD1 (5 bases). This CDR3 is built from 12 residues. V was pared by 5 bases and J by 7 bases, with 11 bases between. Germline CDR1 is MNHNS and CDR2 is SASEGT. CDR3 protein: CASSFNRNEAFF. In DNA form, the CDR3 reads TGTGCCAGCAGTTTCAACAGGAATGAAGCTTTCTTT.

In regard to this clone: Distinct nucleotide sequences in the sample also encode this CDR3. This sequence joins TRBV2 and TRBJ2-1; weak D call: TRBD2 (6 bases). V gave up 6 bases and J gave up 2 bases, with 8 bases separating them. The CDR3 runs to 13 residues. Looked up from germline, CDR1 is SNHLY and CDR2 is FYNNEI. The CDR3 reads CASRREAYNEQFF. The CDR3 coding sequence is TGTGCCAGCAGGCGGGAAGCCTACAATGAGCAGTTCTTC.

The chain recombines TRBV5-1 with TRBJ2-3; 11 bases agree with TRBD1. Germline V lookup: CDR1 SGHRS, CDR2 YFSETQ. V shed 4 bases and J 2 bases; nucleotides not matched to a gene: 15. The CDR3 loop spans 19 amino acids. CDR3 amino acids: CASSKPPGTGGRHTDTQYF. DNA of the CDR3: TGCGCCAGCAGCAAGCCCCCCGGGACAGGGGGGCGACACACAGATACGCAGTATTTT.

The chain joins TRBV29-1 to TRBJ1-2; the match to TRBD1 covers 7 bases. Trimming cost V 7 bases and J 8 bases; bases outside gene matches: 13. The CDR3 contains 13 residues. Germline lookup yields CDR1 SQVTM and CDR2 ANQGSEA. The CDR3 reads CSAGDRGVSGYTF. DNA of the CDR3: TGCAGCGCGGGGGACAGAGGGGTCTCCGGCTACACCTTC.

The chain combines TRBV5-1 with TRBJ1-5, with 10 bases that match TRBD1. This CDR3 is built from 15 residues. The trim removed 0 bases at V and 7 bases at J, leaving 4 bases unmatched. Germline V gene sequence: CDR1 SGHRS, CDR2 YFSETQ. The CDR3 coding sequence is TGCGCCAGCAGCTTGGGGACAGGGGGAGGCCAGCCCCAGCATTTT. Its protein product is CASSLGTGGGQPQHF. Using reference TRBV5-1 and TRBJ1-5 for the parts outside the CDR3, the full variable domain is KAGVTQTPRYLIKTRGQQVTLSCSPISGHRSVSWYQQTPGQGLQFLFEYFSETQRNKGNFPGRFSGRQFSNSRSEMNVSTLELGDSALYLCASSLGTGGGQPQHFGDGTRLSIL.

The chain carries TRBV7-6 and TRBJ2-3; 10 bases are a match to TRBD1. Germline-derived CDR1 and CDR2 are SGHVS and FNYEAQ. The V and J ends lost 5 bases and 2 bases, in that order; junction bases with no gene match: 10. This CDR3 comprises 17 residues. This CDR3 is CASSRQGASAYTDTQYF. CDR3 coding DNA: TGTGCCAGCAGCAGACAGGGGGCTTCCGCTTACACAGATACGCAGTATTTT. Looking up the rest from reference TRBV7-6 and TRBJ2-3 gives the full variable domain: GAGVSQSPRYKVTKRGQDVALRCDPISGHVSLYWYRQALGQGPEFLTYFNYEAQQDKSGLPNDRFSAERPEGSISTLTIQRTEQRDSAMYRCASSRQGASAYTDTQYFGPGTRLTVL.

The chain couples TRBV5-6 to TRBJ1-1; 8 bases are shared with TRBD1. Trimming cost V 1 base and J 3 bases; bases outside gene matches: 5. CDR3 length: 15 residues. Germline loops: CDR1 SGHDT, CDR2 YYEEEE. CDR3 sequence: CASSLRGTGYTEAFF. Here the CDR3 DNA reads TGTGCCAGCAGCTTGCGGGGGACAGGCTACACTGAAGCTTTCTTT.

This clone was counted a few times. The chain couples TRBV30 to TRBJ1-2, with unresolved D. CDR1 GTSNPN and CDR2 SVGIG come from the germline V gene (reference sequence). V dropped 4 bases and J dropped 2 bases, with 8 bases sitting between them. The CDR3 is 12 amino acids. This CDR3 reads CAWMPENYGYTF. The DNA for the CDR3 is TGTGCCTGGATGCCAGAAAACTATGGCTACACCTTC.